The rows below give T cell receptor beta chains drawn from one sample of a study of CD8+CD57+ T cells in acquired aplastic anemia. TCRdb re-called the reads through MiXCR, storing one row per CDR3 protein. This sample carries 150,000 to 200,000 distinct CDR3 sequences, over 40% of them seen once, and the ten largest clones take about 2.9%. The sample consisted of sorted CD4+, CD8+, or CD8+CD57+ T cells (not recorded which) from PBMCs. The origin of the receptors is a human donor with aplastic anemia. Each CDR3 is given with its conserved first and last residue. D genes are given only for firm matches. Clone sizes are given selectively: once, few, many, or a class where the clone is expanded.

j_call d_call clone_size v_call cdr3_aa cdr3_nt
TRBJ1-1 NA many TRBV7-9 CASRSGAVNTEAFF TGTGCCAGCAGATCCGGGGCCGTGAACACTGAAGCTTTCTTT
TRBJ1-1 NA NA TRBV2 CASLQGDTEAFF TGTGCCAGCCTGCAGGGTGACACTGAAGCTTTCTTT
TRBJ2-2 NA NA TRBV2 CASRGSATNTGELFF TGTGCCAGCAGGGGGTCCGCGACGAACACCGGGGAGCTGTTTTTT
TRBJ2-1 TRBD2 many TRBV9 CASSVARGGRNEQFF TGTGCCAGCAGCGTAGCACGGGGGGGACGGAATGAGCAGTTCTTC
TRBJ1-1 TRBD1 NA TRBV19 CASSIPDRMNTEAFF TGTGCCAGTAGTATACCGGACAGGATGAACACTGAAGCTTTCTTT
TRBJ2-1 NA NA TRBV15 CATSRGAGNYEQFF TGTGCCACCAGCAGAGGGGCGGGGAACTATGAGCAGTTCTTC
TRBJ2-7 TRBD2 NA TRBV2 CASGIAGVYEQYF TGTGCCAGCGGAATAGCGGGAGTCTACGAGCAGTACTTC
TRBJ1-1 NA NA TRBV29-1 CSVEDLGFAEAFF TGCAGCGTTGAAGATCTGGGTTTCGCTGAAGCTTTCTTT
TRBJ1-3 NA many TRBV6-1 CASSDLHGSGNTIYF TGTGCCAGCAGTGACCTGCACGGCTCTGGAAACACCATATATTTT
TRBJ1-6 NA NA TRBV7-3 CAGSRTGSSYNSPLHF TGTGCCGGCAGCCGTACAGGGAGCTCCTATAATTCACCCCTCCACTTT
TRBJ2-3 TRBD1 NA TRBV12-3/TRBV12-4 CASSPQGSTDTQYF TGTGCCAGCAGTCCACAGGGGAGCACAGATACGCAGTATTTT
TRBJ1-3 NA NA TRBV2 CASSLNGNTIYF TGTGCCAGCAGCCTAAATGGAAACACCATATATTTT
TRBJ1-6 NA few TRBV27 CASSLSWTQYNSPLHF TGTGCCAGCAGTTTATCTTGGACACAATATAATTCACCCCTCCACTTT
TRBJ1-5 NA NA TRBV7-9 CASSSNSSSQPQHF TGTGCCAGCAGCTCTAACAGTAGCAGTCAGCCCCAGCATTTT
TRBJ1-5 NA many TRBV12-3/TRBV12-4 CASSLLWVHNQPQHF TGTGCCAGCAGTTTACTGTGGGTACACAATCAGCCCCAGCATTTT
TRBJ1-3 NA NA TRBV15 CATSRDRAMIGNTIYF TGTGCCACCAGCAGAGATAGGGCCATGATAGGAAACACCATATATTTT
TRBJ2-1 NA many TRBV2 CASSLLEGSSYNEQFF TGTGCCAGCAGTCTGTTGGAGGGTAGCTCCTACAATGAGCAGTTCTTC
TRBJ2-1 TRBD1 NA TRBV11-1 CASSNAGTGDGEQFF TGTGCCAGCAGCAATGCCGGGACAGGGGACGGTGAGCAGTTCTTC
TRBJ2-7 NA NA TRBV20-1 CSAPRPLRDNTYEQYF TGCAGCGCCCCACGTCCTCTCCGGGACAACACCTACGAGCAGTACTTC
TRBJ2-1 NA NA TRBV25-1 CASSGTYYNEQFF TGTGCCAGCAGCGGGACTTACTACAATGAGCAGTTCTTC
TRBJ2-1 TRBD2 NA TRBV19 CASKLSGGGEQFF TGTGCCAGTAAGCTTAGCGGGGGGGGTGAGCAGTTCTTC
TRBJ1-1 NA NA TRBV18 CASSTVDRYTEALF TGTGCCAGCTCAACCGTCGACAGATACACTGAAGCTCTCTTT
TRBJ1-2 NA NA TRBV12-3/TRBV12-4 CASSLQPNYGYTF TGTGCCAGCAGTTTGCAGCCCAACTATGGCTACACCTTC
TRBJ2-7 NA NA TRBV11-3 CASSLGAEPGYEQYF TGTGCCAGCAGCTTAGGGGCAGAACCAGGATACGAGCAGTACTTC
TRBJ1-5 NA NA TRBV15 CATSRILVNSNQPQHF TGTGCCACCAGCAGAATATTGGTAAATAGCAATCAGCCCCAGCATTTT
TRBJ2-3 TRBD2 many TRBV5-5 CASSLGGEGTDTQYF TGTGCCAGCAGCCTGGGGGGGGAGGGCACAGATACGCAGTATTTT
TRBJ1-2 TRBD1 NA TRBV29-1 CSVGQGSGGYTF TGCAGCGTTGGACAGGGATCCGGGGGCTACACCTTC